The rows below give T cell receptor beta chains drawn from one sample of a study of blood T cell repertoires in COVID-19. The assay was immunoSEQ multiplex PCR, and TCRdb's table has in-frame clones only and misses some. This table has under 150,000 clones, 65% to 85% appearing once. The sample taken for sequencing was peripheral blood. These receptors all come from a woman aged 60-75 years with acute or convalescent COVID-19. Both conserved end residues are part of each CDR3. A D gene is named only where the DNA matches it firmly. Only some rows state a clone size, as once, few, many or a class for expanded clones.

CDR3aa,CDR3nt,abundance,v_gene,j_gene,d_gene
CASRPPGLTNTEAFF,TGTGCCAGCAGGCCGCCGGGACTGACGAACACTGAAGCTTTCTTT,-,TRBV7-2,TRBJ1-1,-
CASSPTGVARSSLRNYEQYF,TGTGCCAGCAGTCCCACCGGGGTGGCCCGGTCCTCCCTCCGAAACTACGAGCAGTACTTC,-,TRBV28,TRBJ2-7,-
CAIKRDSEETQYF,TGTGCCATCAAACGGGACAGCGAAGAGACCCAGTACTTC,-,TRBV10-3,TRBJ2-5,TRBD1
CASSPLGQVGAYGYTF,TGTGCCAGCAGCCCTCTTGGGCAGGTAGGCGCTTATGGCTACACCTTC,few,TRBV11-3,TRBJ1-2,-
CAWSAVTGTTNEKLFF,TGTGCCTGGAGTGCCGTGACAGGGACAACTAATGAAAAACTGTTTTTT,-,TRBV30,TRBJ1-4,TRBD1
CASSFLAGGGNEQFF,TGTGCCAGCAGCTTCTTAGCGGGAGGGGGCAATGAGCAGTTCTTC,-,TRBV7-8,TRBJ2-1,TRBD2
CASGPGAGTSYTF,TGTGCCAGTGGCCCGGGAGCAGGGACCAGCTACACCTTC,once,TRBV12-3/TRBV12-4,TRBJ1-2,-
CASSKLGSGNTGELFF,TGTGCCAGCAGTAAACTCGGGTCGGGGAACACCGGGGAGCTGTTTTTT,-,TRBV27,TRBJ2-2,-
CATQGSTGRTEAFF,TGTGCCACCCAAGGGAGTACTGGGAGGACTGAAGCTTTCTTT,-,TRBV10-3,TRBJ1-1,-
CSVGEGPYGYTF,TGCAGCGTTGGTGAGGGCCCCTATGGCTACACCTTC,-,TRBV29-1,TRBJ1-2,-
CASSPSPQGSSEAFF,TGTGCCAGCTCACCTAGTCCACAGGGTTCTTCTGAAGCTTTCTTT,-,TRBV18,TRBJ1-1,-